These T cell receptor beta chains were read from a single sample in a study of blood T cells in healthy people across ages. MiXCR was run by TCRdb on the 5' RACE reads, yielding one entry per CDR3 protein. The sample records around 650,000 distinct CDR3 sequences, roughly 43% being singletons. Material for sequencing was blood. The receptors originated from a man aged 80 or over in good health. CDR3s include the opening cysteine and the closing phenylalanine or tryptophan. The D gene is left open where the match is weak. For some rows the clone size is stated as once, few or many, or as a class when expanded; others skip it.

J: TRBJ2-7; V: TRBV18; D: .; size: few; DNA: TGTGCCAGCTCACCACTAAGGGAGGCGTACGAGCAGTACTTC; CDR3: CASSPLREAYEQYF
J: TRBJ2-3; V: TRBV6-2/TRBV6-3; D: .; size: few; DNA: TGTGCCAGCAGTCCCCACGGCGCGGATGGCACAGATACGCAGTATTTT; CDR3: CASSPHGADGTDTQYF
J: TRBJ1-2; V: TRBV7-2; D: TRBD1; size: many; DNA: TGTGCCAGCAGCTCCAGGGGGCCTAACTATGGCTACACCTTC; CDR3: CASSSRGPNYGYTF
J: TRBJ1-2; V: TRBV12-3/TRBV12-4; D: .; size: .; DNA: TGTGCCAGCGGTCGTCTGTCTGGCTACACCTTC; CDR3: CASGRLSGYTF
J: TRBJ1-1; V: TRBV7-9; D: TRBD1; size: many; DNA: TGTGCCAGCAGTTGGACAGGGAAAATGAACACTGAAGCTTTCTTT; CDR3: CASSWTGKMNTEAFF
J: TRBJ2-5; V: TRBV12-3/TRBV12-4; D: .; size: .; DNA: TGTGCCAGCAGTCTAGGACTATTAAGATTTCAAGAGACCCAGTACTTC; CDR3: CASSLGLLRFQETQYF
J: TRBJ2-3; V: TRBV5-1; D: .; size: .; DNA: TGCGCCAGCAGCTTCGTAGACCCAGATACGCAGTATTTT; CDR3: CASSFVDPDTQYF
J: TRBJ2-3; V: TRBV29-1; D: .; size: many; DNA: TGCAGCGTTGAGGTCCCCCCCACAGATACGCAGTATTTT; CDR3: CSVEVPPTDTQYF
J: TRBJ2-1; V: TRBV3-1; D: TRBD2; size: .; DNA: TGTGCCAGCAGCGAGGGGTTAGCTAGCGGGTACAATGAGCAGTTCTTC; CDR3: CASSEGLASGYNEQFF
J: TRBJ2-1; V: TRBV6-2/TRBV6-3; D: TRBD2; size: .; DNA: TGTGCCAGCAGTTTCGAGGGACTAGCGGGAGGGCCCCTTCACAATGAGCAGTTCTTC; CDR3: CASSFEGLAGGPLHNEQFF
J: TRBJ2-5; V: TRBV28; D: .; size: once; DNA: TGTGCCAGCAGTTCCGAGCGAACGGAGCAAGAGACCCAGTACTTC; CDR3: CASSSERTEQETQYF
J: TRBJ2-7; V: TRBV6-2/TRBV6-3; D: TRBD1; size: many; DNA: TGTGCCAGCAGTTACTATCCGGGACAGGGATACTACGAGCAGTACTTC; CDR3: CASSYYPGQGYYEQYF
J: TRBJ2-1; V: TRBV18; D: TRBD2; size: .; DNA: TGTGCCAGCTCACTTCTAGCGGGAGGAGGCTCCTACAATGAGCAGTTCTTC; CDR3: CASSLLAGGGSYNEQFF
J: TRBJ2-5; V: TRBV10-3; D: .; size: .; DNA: TGTGCCACCAAAGGCGTGGATTCGGAGACCCAGTACTTC; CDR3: CATKGVDSETQYF
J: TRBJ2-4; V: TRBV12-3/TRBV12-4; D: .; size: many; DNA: TGTGCCAGCAGTTCGAGGAGCATTCAGTACTTC; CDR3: CASSSRSIQYF
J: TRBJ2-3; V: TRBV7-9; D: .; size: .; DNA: TGTGCCAGCAGGGGTAGGAATCTAGCCTCCCCAGATACGCAGTATTTT; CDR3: CASRGRNLASPDTQYF
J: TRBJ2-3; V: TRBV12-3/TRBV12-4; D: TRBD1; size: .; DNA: TGTACCAGCGGACAGGGGTATGCAGATACGCAGTATTTT; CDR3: CTSGQGYADTQYF
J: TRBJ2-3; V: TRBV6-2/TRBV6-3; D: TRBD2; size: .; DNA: TGTGCCAGCAGGCCCTTCGGGGGGGGAAGCACAGATACGCAGTATTTT; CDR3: CASRPFGGGSTDTQYF
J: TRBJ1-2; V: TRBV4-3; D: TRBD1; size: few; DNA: TGCGCCAGCAGCCCCTTGACAGGGTTTTACGATGGCTACACCTTC; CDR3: CASSPLTGFYDGYTF
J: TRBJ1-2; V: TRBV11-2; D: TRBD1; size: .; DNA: TGTGCCAGCAGGGATTCGGGACAGGGACCTACTAACTATGGCTACACCTTC; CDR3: CASRDSGQGPTNYGYTF
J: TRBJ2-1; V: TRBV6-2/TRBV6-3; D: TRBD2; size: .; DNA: TGTGCCAGCAGTAAACCTCTAGCGGGGTACTACAATGAGCAGTTCTTC; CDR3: CASSKPLAGYYNEQFF
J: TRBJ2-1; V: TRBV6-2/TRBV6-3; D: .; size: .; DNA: TGTGCCAGCAGTCTCTGGGGAGGGGGCAACAATGAGCAGTTCTTC; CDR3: CASSLWGGGNNEQFF
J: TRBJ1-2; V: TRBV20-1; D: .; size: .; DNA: TGCAGTGCTAGGAGAGTTACCTATGGCTACACCTTC; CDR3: CSARRVTYGYTF
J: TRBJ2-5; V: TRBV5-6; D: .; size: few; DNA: TGTGCCAGCAGCTTGGCCGTGACAGGCTTCCAAGAGACCCAGTACTTC; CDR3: CASSLAVTGFQETQYF
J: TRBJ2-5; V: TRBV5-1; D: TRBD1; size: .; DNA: TGCGCCAGCAGCTTAATCCCCCCCCCGGCGACAGGGGTCGAGGAGACCCAGTACTTC; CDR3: CASSLIPPPATGVEETQYF
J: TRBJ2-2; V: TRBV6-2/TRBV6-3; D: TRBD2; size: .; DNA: TGTGCCAGCAGTTATTTAGCGGGAGTGAGCACCGGGGAGCTGTTTTTT; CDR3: CASSYLAGVSTGELFF
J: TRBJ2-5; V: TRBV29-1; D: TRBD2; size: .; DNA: TGCAGCGGGACTAGCGGGAGGGAAGAGCAGTACTTC; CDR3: CSGTSGREEQYF
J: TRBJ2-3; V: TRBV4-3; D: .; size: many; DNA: TGCGCCAGCAGCCAGGATAGCGTCCCCGATACGCAGTATTTT; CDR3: CASSQDSVPDTQYF
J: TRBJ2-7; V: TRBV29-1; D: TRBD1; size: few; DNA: TGCAGCGTTTTAAGACAGGGTAAAGACGAGCAGTACTTC; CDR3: CSVLRQGKDEQYF
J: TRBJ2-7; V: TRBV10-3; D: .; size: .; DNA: TGTGCCATCGGAGGGGTGAGCTCCTACGAGCAGTACTTC; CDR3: CAIGGVSSYEQYF
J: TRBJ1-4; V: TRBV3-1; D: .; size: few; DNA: TGTGCCAGCAGCCAAGGGGGGATGTTCGGGACGGAATCCCAAAGGGGAAAACTGTTTTTT; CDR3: CASSQGGMFGTESQRGKLFF
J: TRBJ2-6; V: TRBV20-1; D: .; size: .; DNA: TGCAGTGTAGGGAGAGGCTGGGGGTCTGGGGCCAACGTCCTGACTTTC; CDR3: CSVGRGWGSGANVLTF
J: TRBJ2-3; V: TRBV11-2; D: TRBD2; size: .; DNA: TGTGCCAGCAGCTTCCTCGTAGCGGGAGCTCTGGGCGGCTACGACGTTAACACAGATACGCAGTATTTT; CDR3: CASSFLVAGALGGYDVNTDTQYF
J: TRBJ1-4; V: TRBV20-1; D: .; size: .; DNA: TGCAGTGCTAGGGACAGCCCTAATGAAAAACTGTTTTTT; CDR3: CSARDSPNEKLFF
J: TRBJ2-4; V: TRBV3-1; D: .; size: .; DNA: TGTGCCAGCAGCCCGAGACAGGCGAGGGAGCAGTACTTC; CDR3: CASSPRQAREQYF
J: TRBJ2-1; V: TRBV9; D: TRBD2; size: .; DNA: TGTGCCAGCAGCCCCTGGACTAGCGGGAGAACGGGTTCGGATGAGCAGTTCTTC; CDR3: CASSPWTSGRTGSDEQFF
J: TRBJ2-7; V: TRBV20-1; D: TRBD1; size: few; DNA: TGCAGTGCTAGGCCCTGGACAGGAGGTTCCCACGAGCAGTACTTC; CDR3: CSARPWTGGSHEQYF
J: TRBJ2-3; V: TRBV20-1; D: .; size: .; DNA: TGCAGTGCCGACCCCGGGGCTAGCCACACAGATACGCAGTATTTT; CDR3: CSADPGASHTDTQYF
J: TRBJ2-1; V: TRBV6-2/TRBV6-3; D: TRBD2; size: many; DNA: TGTGCCAGCAGTACCCTTTTTCTAGCGGGAGGAGCGGATGAGCAGTTCTTC; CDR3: CASSTLFLAGGADEQFF
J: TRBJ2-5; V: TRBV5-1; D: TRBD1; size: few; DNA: TGCGCCAGCAGCCTGGACAGGGAAGAGACCCAGTACTTC; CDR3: CASSLDREETQYF
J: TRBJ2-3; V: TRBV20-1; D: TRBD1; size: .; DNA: TGCAGTGCTAGCCGTGCCGGGACAGGGGGCTGGGGAGATACGCAGTATTTT; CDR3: CSASRAGTGGWGDTQYF
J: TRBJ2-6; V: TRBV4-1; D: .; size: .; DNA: TGCGCCAGCAGCCAAGGACGACGTATCTCTGGGGCCAACGTCCTGACTTTC; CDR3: CASSQGRRISGANVLTF
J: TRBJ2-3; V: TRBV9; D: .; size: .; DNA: TGTGCCAGCAGCCCCATCGGGTGGACACAAACAGATACGCAGTATTTT; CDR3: CASSPIGWTQTDTQYF
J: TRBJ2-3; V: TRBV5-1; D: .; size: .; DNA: TGCGCCAGCAGCTGGAGGAGTGGAGATACGCAGTATTTT; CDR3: CASSWRSGDTQYF